Below are 9 T cell receptor beta chains sequenced from a single sample in a study of T cells in Graves' hyperthyroidism and ophthalmopathy. Amplification targeted TCR beta CDR3 regions from RNA transcripts. HTBI primers drove first-round RT-PCR of the TCR CDR3. TCRdb analysed the multiplex PCR reads with MiXCR anew, one entry per CDR3 protein. The table records 560,000 or so distinct CDR3 sequences, about 20% of them present only once. Input material: blood. These receptors came from a middle-aged man with Graves' ophthalmopathy.

This chain uses TRBV15 with TRBJ2-1; 7 nucleotides match TRBD1. Germline values: CDR1 LNHNV, CDR2 YYDKDF (reference sequence). This CDR3 comprises 16 residues. The trim removed 0 bases at V and 7 bases at J, leaving 9 bases unmatched. The chain's CDR3 is CATSRDQQGILNEQFF. The CDR3 DNA reads TGTGCCACCAGCAGAGATCAACAGGGGATTTTGAATGAGCAGTTCTTC.

The chain joins TRBV5-6 to TRBJ1-2; D remains ambiguous. The V end was cut by 1 base, the J end by 5 bases, with 12 bases between. From germline, CDR1 is SGHDT and CDR2 YYEEEE. There are 14 residues in the CDR3. CDR3 in amino acids: CASSLTRTPYGYTF. Written as DNA, the CDR3 is TGTGCCAGCAGCTTGACAAGGACCCCGTATGGCTACACCTTC. Full variable domain (outside the CDR3, taken from reference TRBV5-6 and TRBJ1-2): DAGVTQSPTHLIKTRGQQVTLRCSPKSGHDTVSWYQQALGQGPQFIFQYYEEEERQRGNFPDRFSGHQFPNYSSELNVNALLLGDSALYLCASSLTRTPYGYTFGSGTRLTVV.

This clonotype appeared once. A much larger clone lies one base from this, so it may be a read error. The chain couples TRBV7-2 to TRBJ1-1, with 8 bases identical to TRBD1. The CDR3 is 14 amino acids. From germline, CDR1 is SGHTA and CDR2 FQGNSA. The chain's CDR3 is CDSSFTGGNTEAFF. The DNA for the CDR3 is TGTGACAGCAGCTTTACAGGGGGGAACACTGAAGCTTTCTTT.

The chain recombines TRBV6-2 or TRBV6-3 with TRBJ1-6, with a weak D call TRBD1 (6 bases). CDR3 length: 20 residues. V gave up 8 bases and J gave up 10 bases, with 36 bases separating them. Germline CDR1 and CDR2: MNHEY and SVGEGT. The CDR3 DNA reads as TGTGCCAGCGTCAGGGAGGGGGGGAGTCAAGTGCCATTTATGGGGTCACCCCTCCACTTT. This gives the protein CASVREGGSQVPFMGSPLHF.

This chain links TRBV30 with TRBJ2-3; 11 bases line up with TRBD2. Germline-derived CDR1 and CDR2 are GTSNPN and SVGIG (reference sequence). The V gene end was trimmed by 6 bases and the J gene end by 1 base; junction bases not matched to a gene: 3. The CDR3 covers 14 residues. CDR3 sequence: CACGGLAGTDTQYF. The CDR3 DNA follows: TGTGCCTGTGGGGGACTAGCGGGCACAGATACGCAGTATTTT.

The chain carries TRBV10-3 and TRBJ2-7; 10 bases agree with TRBD1. With 4 bases clipped from V and 3 bases from J, the junction kept 9 bases outside the gene matches. Per germline, CDR1 ENHRY and CDR2 SYGVKD. This CDR3 has 16 residues. As DNA, the CDR3 is TGTGCCATCAGTGGCTCCGGGACAGGGGCTAGCTACGAGCAGTACTTC. Amino acids: CAISGSGTGASYEQYF.

The chain joins TRBV7-2 to TRBJ2-7, with TRBD1 matching 8 bases. CDR1 and CDR2 (germline): SGHTA, FQGNSA. This CDR3 region has 15 residues. The V and J ends lost 5 bases and 3 bases, in that order; junction bases with no gene match: 9. The CDR3 bases are TGTGCCAGCAGCCGCGCCGGGACAGGCCTCTACGAGCAGTACTTC. Translation gives CASSRAGTGLYEQYF.

The table lists this clonotype with a few counts. The rearrangement uses TRBV11-1 and TRBJ2-7, with D perhaps being TRBD1 or TRBD2 (5 bases each). This CDR3 is 13 amino acids long. Germline V gene lookup returns CDR1 SGHAT and CDR2 FQDESV (reference sequence). The V and J ends lost 0 bases and 5 bases respectively, with 8 bases between them. CDR3 sequence (DNA): TGTGCCAGCAGCTTAGCGGGGGTCAACGAGCAGTACTTC. Translated, it gives CASSLAGVNEQYF.

This chain uses TRBV4-3 with TRBJ1-1; 11 nucleotides line up with TRBD1. The CDR3 is 16 amino acids. The J segment lost 0 bases and the V segment lost 4 bases, leaving 4 bases of the junction unmatched. Germline V gene sequence: CDR1 LGHNA, CDR2 YSLEER. CDR3 amino acids: CASSLGTGGMNTEAFF. DNA of the CDR3: TGCGCCAGCAGCCTAGGGACAGGGGGTATGAACACTGAAGCTTTCTTT.